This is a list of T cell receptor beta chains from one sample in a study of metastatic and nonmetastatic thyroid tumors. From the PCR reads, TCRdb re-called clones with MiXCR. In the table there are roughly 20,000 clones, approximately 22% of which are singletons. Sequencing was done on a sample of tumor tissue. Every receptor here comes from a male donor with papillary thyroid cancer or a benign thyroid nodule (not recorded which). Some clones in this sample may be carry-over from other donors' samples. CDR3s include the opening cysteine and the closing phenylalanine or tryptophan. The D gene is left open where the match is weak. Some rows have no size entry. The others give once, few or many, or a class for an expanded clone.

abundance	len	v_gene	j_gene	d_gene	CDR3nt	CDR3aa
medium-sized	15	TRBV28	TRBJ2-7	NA	TGTGCCAGCAGTCCCTCGAGAGGAGCTTCCTACGAGCAGTACTTC	CASSPSRGASYEQYF
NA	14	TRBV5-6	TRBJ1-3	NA	TGTGCCAGCAATCCAGGGGCAAGTGAAAACACCATATATTTT	CASNPGASENTIYF
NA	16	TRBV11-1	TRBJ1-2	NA	TGTGCCAGCAGCCACTCTACCGAGGAGGACCTCTATGGCTACACCTTC	CASSHSTEEDLYGYTF
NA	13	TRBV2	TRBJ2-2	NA	TGTGCCAGCGTTTGGGGACACACCGGGGAGCTGTATTTT	CASVWGHTGELYF
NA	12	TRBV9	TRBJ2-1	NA	TGTGCCAGCACTGGAGAAAAAGATGAGCAGTTCTTC	CASTGEKDEQFF
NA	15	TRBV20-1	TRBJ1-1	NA	TGCAGTGCTAGGAACCCGACAGAAGTGAACACTGAAGCTTTCTTT	CSARNPTEVNTEAFF
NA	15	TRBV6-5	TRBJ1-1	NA	TGTGCCAGCAGTTCACGAGGGGCCGGGTACACTGAAGCTTTCTTT	CASSSRGAGYTEAFF
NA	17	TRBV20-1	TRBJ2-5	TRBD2	TGCAGTGCTAGAGGTCGGATGGGTAGCGGGTTGAGAGAGACCCAGTACTTC	CSARGRMGSGLRETQYF
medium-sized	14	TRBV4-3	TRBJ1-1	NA	TGCGCCAGCAGCCCAGAGACGTTGAGCACTGAAGCTTTCTTT	CASSPETLSTEAFF
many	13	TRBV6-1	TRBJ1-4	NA	TGTGCCACCGCGGACGGCACGGATGAAAAACTGTTTTTT	CATADGTDEKLFF
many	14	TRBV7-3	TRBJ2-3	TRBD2	TGTGCCAGCAGCTCGCGGGAGCCCACAGATACGCAGTATTTT	CASSSREPTDTQYF
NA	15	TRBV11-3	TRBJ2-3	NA	TGTGCCAGCAGCCCTAATAGCTGGTGTTCAGATACGCAGTATTTT	CASSPNSWCSDTQYF
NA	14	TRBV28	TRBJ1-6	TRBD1	TGTGCAAGCGTAGGGCGGCAGGGGGCTTCACCCCTCCACTTT	CASVGRQGASPLHF
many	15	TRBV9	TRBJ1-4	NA	TGTGCCAGCAGCTTACACCCAGGGCTGAGTGAAAAACTGTTTTTT	CASSLHPGLSEKLFF
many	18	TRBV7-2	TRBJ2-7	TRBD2	TGTGCCAGCAGCTTTCACCGATCCGGGACTAGTAGTTTCAACGAGCAGTACTTC	CASSFHRSGTSSFNEQYF
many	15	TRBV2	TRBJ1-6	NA	TGTGCCAGCAGACCTCCGACAGCTCAAGAATCACCCCTCCACTTT	CASRPPTAQESPLHF
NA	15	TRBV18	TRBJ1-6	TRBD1	TGTGCCAGCTTACCAGTGGGACAGGGTAATACACCCCTCCACTTT	CASLPVGQGNTPLHF
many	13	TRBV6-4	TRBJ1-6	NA	TGTGCCGGCCATCGACAGGAAAATTCACCCCTCCACTTT	CAGHRQENSPLHF
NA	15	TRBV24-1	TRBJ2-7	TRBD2	TGTGCCACCAGTGATGGTGGGACTAGCGGGGTCGAGCAGTACTTC	CATSDGGTSGVEQYF
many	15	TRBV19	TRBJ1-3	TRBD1	TGTGCCAGTACCCCTGGACAGGGGAAAGGAAACACCATATATTTT	CASTPGQGKGNTIYF
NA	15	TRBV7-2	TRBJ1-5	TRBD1	TGTGCCAGCAGCTTAACCACAGGGGGCAATCAGCCCCAGCATTTT	CASSLTTGGNQPQHF
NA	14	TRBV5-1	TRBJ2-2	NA	TGCGCCAGCAGCTTGGAGCCGAATACCGGGGAGCTGTTTTTT	CASSLEPNTGELFF
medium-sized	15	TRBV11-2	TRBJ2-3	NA	TGTGCCAGCAGCTCCAACCCAAGTTTCACAGATACGCAGTATTTT	CASSSNPSFTDTQYF
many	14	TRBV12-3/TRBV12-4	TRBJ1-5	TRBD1	TGTGCCAGCAGTCCCCCGGACAGGAATCAGCCCCAGCATTTT	CASSPPDRNQPQHF
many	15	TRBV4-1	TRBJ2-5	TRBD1	TGCGCCAGCAGCCCCGGACAGGGATCTGGTGAGACCCAGTACTTC	CASSPGQGSGETQYF
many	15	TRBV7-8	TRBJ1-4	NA	TGTGCCAGCAGCCCCAAGGGGCAGTGGAATGAAAAACTGTTTTTT	CASSPKGQWNEKLFF
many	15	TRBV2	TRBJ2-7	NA	TGTGCCAGCAGTGAAGGTCTAGCGACCTCCTACGAGCAGTACTTC	CASSEGLATSYEQYF
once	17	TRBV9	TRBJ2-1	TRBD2	TGTGCCAGCAGTGTATCCTCGGCGGGAGGGCCCTACAATGAGCAGCTCTTC	CASSVSSAGGPYNEQLF
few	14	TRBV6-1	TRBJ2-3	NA	TGTGCCAGCAGTGATACCGAGAGCTCAGATACGCAGTATTTT	CASSDTESSDTQYF
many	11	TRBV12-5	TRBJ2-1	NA	TGTGCTAGTGGTGAGCGGAATGAGCAGTTCTTC	CASGERNEQFF
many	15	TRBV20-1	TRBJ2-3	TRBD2	TGCAGTGCTAGAGATAGCGGGAGACCCACAGATACGCAGTATTTT	CSARDSGRPTDTQYF
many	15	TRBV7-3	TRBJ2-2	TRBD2	TGTGCCAGCAGCTTAACAGCGGGAGGGTTCGGGGAGCTGTTTTTT	CASSLTAGGFGELFF
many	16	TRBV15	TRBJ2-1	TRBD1	TGTGCCACCAGCCCGTCCGGGACAGATACCTACAATGAGCAGTTCTTC	CATSPSGTDTYNEQFF
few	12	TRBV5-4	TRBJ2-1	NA	TGTGCCAGCGTGAGTGTGGACAATGAGCAGTTCTTC	CASVSVDNEQFF
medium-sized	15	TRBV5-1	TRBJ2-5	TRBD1	TGCGCCAGCAGCTTGACGGGACAGTTCCAAGAGACCCAGTACTTC	CASSLTGQFQETQYF
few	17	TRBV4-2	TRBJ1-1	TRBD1	TGTGCCAGCAGCCAAGACCGAGGGGGCGCTTTGGTCGCTGAAGCTTTCTTT	CASSQDRGGALVAEAFF
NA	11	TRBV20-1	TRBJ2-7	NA	TGCAGTGCTAGCCCACCCTACGAGCAGTACTTC	CSASPPYEQYF
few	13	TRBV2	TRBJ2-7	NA	TGTGCCAGCACCCCAGGACAGTCCTACGAGCAGTACTTC	CASTPGQSYEQYF
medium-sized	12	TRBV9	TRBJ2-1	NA	TGTGCCAGCAGCGTAGAAAAAGATGAGCAGTTCTTC	CASSVEKDEQFF
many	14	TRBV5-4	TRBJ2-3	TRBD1	TGTGCCAGCAGCTCGGACAGGTTCACAGATACGCAGTATTTT	CASSSDRFTDTQYF
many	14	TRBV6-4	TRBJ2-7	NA	TGTGCCCCCCCCCCTAGGGTTGGACCCTACGAGCAGTACTTC	CAPPPRVGPYEQYF
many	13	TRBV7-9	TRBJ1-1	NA	TGTGCCAGCAGCTTAGTTTCGGACACTGAAGCTTTCTTT	CASSLVSDTEAFF
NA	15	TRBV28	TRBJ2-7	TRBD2	TGTGCGAGCAGCGTCCCGGCGGGAGGCGCCGACGAGCAGTACTTC	CASSVPAGGADEQYF
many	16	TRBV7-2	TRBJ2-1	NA	TGTGCCAGCAGCTCAGGCGGGACCCTATCCTACAATGAGCAGTTCTTC	CASSSGGTLSYNEQFF
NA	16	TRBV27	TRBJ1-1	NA	TGTGCCATCAGTTTATTGCCCCCGGTGAGGTATACTGAAGCTTTCTTT	CAISLLPPVRYTEAFF
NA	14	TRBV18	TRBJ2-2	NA	TGTGCCAGCTCACAGGGACAAACCACCGGGGAGCTGTTTTTT	CASSQGQTTGELFF
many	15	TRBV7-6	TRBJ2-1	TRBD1	TGTGCCAGCAGCCTCCGGACAGGGGGCTTCAATGAGCAGTTCTTC	CASSLRTGGFNEQFF
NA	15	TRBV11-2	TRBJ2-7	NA	TGTGCCAGCAGCTTAGGAGGACAACAGCCGAACGAGCAGTACTTC	CASSLGGQQPNEQYF
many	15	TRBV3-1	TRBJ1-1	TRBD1	TGTGCCAGCAGCCCGACAGGGATGAAGAACACTGAAGCTTTCTTT	CASSPTGMKNTEAFF
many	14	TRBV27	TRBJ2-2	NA	TGTGCCAGCAGCAAGAACAGGGTTCCCGGGGAGCTGTTTTTT	CASSKNRVPGELFF
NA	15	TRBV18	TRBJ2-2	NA	TGTGCCATCTCATCAGTGTTTCGTAATGCCGTGGAGCTGTTTTTT	CAISSVFRNAVELFF
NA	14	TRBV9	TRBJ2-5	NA	TGCGCCAGCAGCCCCCCGGGGGCCCAAGAGACCCAGTACTTC	CASSPPGAQETQYF
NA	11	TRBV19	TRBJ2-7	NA	TGTGCCAGTACGGACAGAGACGAGCAGTACTTC	CASTDRDEQYF
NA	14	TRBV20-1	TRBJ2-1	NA	TGCAGTGCTAGAGCCCCGTTAGTTATCTATGAGCAGTTCTTC	CSARAPLVIYEQFF
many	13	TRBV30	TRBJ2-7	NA	TGTGCCTGGAGCTTGGGGCCCTACTACGAGCAGTACTTC	CAWSLGPYYEQYF